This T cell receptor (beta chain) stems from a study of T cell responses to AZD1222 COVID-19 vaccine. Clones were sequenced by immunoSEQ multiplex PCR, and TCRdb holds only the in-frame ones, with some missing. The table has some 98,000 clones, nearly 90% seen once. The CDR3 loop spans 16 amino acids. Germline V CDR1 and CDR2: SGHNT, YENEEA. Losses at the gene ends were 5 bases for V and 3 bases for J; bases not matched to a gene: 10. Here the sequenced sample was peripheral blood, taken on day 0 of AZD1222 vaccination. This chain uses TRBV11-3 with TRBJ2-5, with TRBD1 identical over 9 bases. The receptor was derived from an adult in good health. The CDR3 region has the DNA TGTGCCAGCAGCACAAGTATCGGACAGGGGAAAGAGACCCAGTACTTC. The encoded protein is CASSTSIGQGKETQYF. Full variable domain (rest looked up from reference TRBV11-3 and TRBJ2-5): EAGVVQSPRYKIIEKKQPVAFWCNPISGHNTLYWYLQNLGQGPELLIRYENEEAVDDSQLPKDRFSAERLKGVDSTLKIQPAELGDSAVYLCASSTSIGQGKETQYFGPGTRLLVL.